Each of the 15 T cell receptor beta chains below was sequenced from the same sample in a study of prognosis after radiotherapy for stage I lung cancer. Amplicons of TCR beta CDR3 were generated from genomic DNA by two-round multiplex PCR. First-round PCR used primers specific to each TRBV and TRBJ gene. TCRdb re-derived calls from the multiplex PCR reads in MiXCR, one entry per CDR3 protein. The table lists about 26,000 distinct CDR3 sequences, around 30% of them singletons. Sequencing used PBMCs, obtained before or after stereotactic body radiation therapy (not recorded which). These TCRs come from a donor of 50 years or more with non-small cell lung cancer.

This clonotype came up many times. The genes are TRBV20-1 and TRBJ2-1; 9 bases agree with TRBD2. V shed 0 bases, J shed 7 bases, and the junction held 10 bases outside the gene matches. Germline CDR1 DFQATT, CDR2 SNEGSKA (reference sequence). The CDR3 has 16 residues. CDR3 DNA sequence: TGCAGTGCTAGAGATATTGTGGCTAGCGGGGTGAATGAGCAGTTCTTC. It yields the protein CSARDIVASGVNEQFF.

The table lists this clonotype with many counts. This chain joins TRBV7-2 and TRBJ1-1; a possible D gene is TRBD1 (6 bases). The CDR3 extends over 13 amino acids. Trimming shortened V by 5 bases and J by 11 bases, and 18 bases separated the two germline ends. In germline, CDR1 is SGHTA, CDR2 FQGNSA. The CDR3 DNA reads as TGTGCCAGCAGCCAAACCACAGGGCTGTCCGCTTTCTTT. Protein product: CASSQTTGLSAFF.

This chain joins TRBV19 and TRBJ2-7; TRBD1 agrees at 7 bases. Trimming removed 5 bases from V and 13 bases from J; junction bases left unmatched: 14. Germline loops: CDR1 LNHDA, CDR2 SQIVND (reference sequence). The CDR3 has 13 residues. CDR3 coding DNA: TGTGCCAGTAGTCAAGGGACAGTTTACGATCATTACTTC. Translation: CASSQGTVYDHYF.

Regarding this clonotype: This likely reflects a read error, since a far larger clone is one base away. The chain couples TRBV6-2 or TRBV6-3 to TRBJ1-5; D remains unclear. The germline CDR1 and CDR2 sequences are MNHEY and SVGEGT. This CDR3 is built from 14 residues. V was shortened by 3 bases and J by 3 bases, with 9 bases between the two germline ends. The CDR3 DNA sequence: TGTGCCAGCAGTTATGTGGGGTACAATCAGCCCCAGCATTTT. It codes for CASSYVGYNQPQHF.

Turning to this clonotype: An end of the junction does not agree with germline; a read error may underlie this. J is TRBJ2-2 and V is TRBV7-8; tentatively, D is TRBD2 (5 bases). The CDR3 covers 13 residues. Germline CDR1 reads SGHVS; CDR2 reads FQNEAQ. CDR3 DNA sequence: TGTGCCAGCATCTTAGGACTCCCCCGGGAGCTGTTTTTT. Amino acid sequence: CASILGLPRELFF.

The V gene is TRBV7-2, the J gene TRBJ2-7; no firm D call. Germline-derived CDR1 and CDR2 are SGHTA and FQGNSA. The CDR3 has 14 amino acids. The V gene lost 0 bases and the J gene lost 2 bases, with 8 bases spanning the gap. DNA of the CDR3: TGTGCCAGCAGCTTAGCGGCGAGAACCTACGAGCAGTACTTC. Translating gives CASSLAARTYEQYF. The full variable domain, with the rest looked up from reference TRBV7-2 and TRBJ2-7, is GAGVSQSPSNKVTEKGKDVELRCDPISGHTALYWYRQSLGQGLEFLIYFQGNSAPDKSGLPSDRFSAERTGGSVSTLTIQRTQQEDSAVYLCASSLAARTYEQYFGPGTRLTVT.

There are many counts of this clonotype. The V and J genes are TRBV30 and TRBJ2-2, with a weak D call TRBD1 (5 bases). The CDR3 spans 15 residues. Per germline, CDR1 GTSNPN and CDR2 SVGIG (reference sequence). V was pared by 3 bases and J by 8 bases, with 19 bases between. This CDR3 is CAWRGQDLRAGELFF. CDR3 coding DNA: TGTGCCTGGAGAGGACAAGACCTTCGGGCAGGGGAGCTGTTTTTT.

In the case of this clonotype: This clone may be a read error of a much larger clone one base away. The chain couples TRBV29-1 to TRBJ1-1; D ambiguous. Looked up from germline, CDR1 is SQVTM and CDR2 is ANQGSEA. The CDR3 length is 13 residues. This chain's CDR3 is CSVRLGGSAEDFF. For the CDR3, the DNA is TGCAGCGTTCGGTTGGGTGGGAGCGCTGAAGATTTCTTT.

This clonotype has ten or more counts. The CDR3 sequence is CASSLKGGTDTQYF. The DNA for the CDR3 is TGCGCCAGCAGCTTGAAGGGGGGTACAGATACGCAGTATTTT. This chain joins TRBV5-1 and TRBJ2-3; TRBD1 or TRBD2 may be the D gene (6 bases each). The V and J ends lost 1 base and 3 bases respectively, with 9 bases between them. Germline V lookup: CDR1 SGHRS, CDR2 YFSETQ. This CDR3 is built from 14 residues. Full variable domain (missing parts from reference TRBV5-1 and TRBJ2-3): KAGVTQTPRYLIKTRGQQVTLSCSPISGHRSVSWYQQTPGQGLQFLFEYFSETQRNKGNFPGRFSGRQFSNSRSEMNVSTLELGDSALYLCASSLKGGTDTQYFGPGTRLTVL.

At least ten counts were recorded for this clonotype. V usage is TRBV6-4 and J usage is TRBJ1-5; D unclear. V was trimmed by 0 bases and J by 4 bases, leaving 13 bases between them. Germline V gene data show CDR1 as MRHNA and CDR2 as SNTAGT. The CDR3 has 16 amino acids. In DNA form, the CDR3 reads TGTGCCAGCAGTGACTCCCTGGCAGGCCAAAATCAGCCCCAGCATTTT. This encodes CASSDSLAGQNQPQHF.

In its sample, this clonotype was seen many times. The gene calls are TRBV6-5 and TRBJ2-7; D is unclear. The CDR3 length is 13 residues. The ends were cut back, 0 bases at V and 0 bases at J, with 3 bases in the middle. Per the germline V gene, CDR1 is MNHEY and CDR2 is SVGAGI. The CDR3 protein is CASSYSTSYEQYF. CDR3 DNA: TGTGCCAGCAGTTACTCGACCTCCTACGAGCAGTACTTC.

This clonotype was seen ten or more times. This sequence joins TRBV10-3 and TRBJ2-3; TRBD1 matches 7 bases. The V segment lost 0 bases and the J segment 4 bases; nucleotides outside the gene matches: 7. CDR1 and CDR2 (germline): ENHRY, SYGVKD. The CDR3 totals 16 residues. This CDR3 is CAISESPGQMADTQYF. The CDR3, as DNA: TGTGCCATCAGTGAGTCGCCGGGACAGATGGCAGATACGCAGTATTTT.

This clonotype occurred many times. The J gene is TRBJ1-6, the V gene TRBV6-2 or TRBV6-3, with D tentatively TRBD1 (5 bases). Between the trimmed V and J ends, which lost 5 bases and 13 bases, there was a span of 12 bases. The CDR3 has 12 residues. Germline V gene sequence: CDR1 MNHEY, CDR2 SVGEGT. CDR3 sequence: CASSQGSGPLHF. CDR3 DNA sequence: TGTGCCAGCAGTCAGGGATCCGGTCCCCTCCACTTT.

This clonotype was picked up many times. The rearrangement uses TRBV29-1 and TRBJ2-1; 7 nucleotides line up with TRBD2. Germline trimming cut 0 bases from V and 0 bases from J; bases unmatched to any gene: 8. Germline assignment: CDR1 SQVTM and CDR2 ANQGSEA. The CDR3 totals 17 residues. CDR3 region: CSVEDETSARSYNEQFF. CDR3 bases: TGCAGCGTTGAAGATGAAACTAGCGCACGCTCCTACAATGAGCAGTTCTTC.

This clonotype showed up many times. The J gene is TRBJ2-1, the V gene TRBV13; D unresolved. The ends were cut back, 1 base at V and 2 bases at J, with 6 bases in the middle. The germline V gene encodes CDR1 PRHDT and CDR2 FYEKMQ (reference sequence). The CDR3 consists of 14 residues. CDR3 region: CASSLVTTYNEQFF. CDR3 in DNA: TGTGCCAGCAGCTTAGTAACTACCTACAATGAGCAGTTCTTC.